This T cell receptor (beta chain) was recovered during a study of T cell responses to AZD1222 COVID-19 vaccine. For the study at large: Researchers grouped second doses given at about 4 or about 12 weeks into one pool.

Method: immunoSEQ multiplex PCR; TCRdb's copy keeps in-frame clones and lacks some. Of under 200,000 clones in the sample, approximately 91% were seen once. V shed 1 base and J shed 6 bases, with 16 bases lying between them. In germline, CDR1 is GTSNPN, CDR2 SVGIG (reference sequence). The CDR3 consists of 15 residues. With respect to this clone: Its specificity is not known.

Findings and limits, study-wide: Spike-specific TCR breadth and depth grew following two AZD1222 doses. Close to half of spike-specific TCRs reportedly recognize unmutated variant regions. The CD4 TCRs associated with vaccination extended across spike and predominated at 160-218 and 743-854.

The source was peripheral blood, collected on day 0 of AZD1222 vaccination. The sequence was obtained from an adult in good health. The chain couples TRBV30 to TRBJ1-5; unclear D gene. CDR3 nucleotide sequence: TGTGCCTGGAGTGAGAGAACAGTAGGAAGTCAGCCCCAGCATTTT. Its protein product is CAWSERTVGSQPQHF.